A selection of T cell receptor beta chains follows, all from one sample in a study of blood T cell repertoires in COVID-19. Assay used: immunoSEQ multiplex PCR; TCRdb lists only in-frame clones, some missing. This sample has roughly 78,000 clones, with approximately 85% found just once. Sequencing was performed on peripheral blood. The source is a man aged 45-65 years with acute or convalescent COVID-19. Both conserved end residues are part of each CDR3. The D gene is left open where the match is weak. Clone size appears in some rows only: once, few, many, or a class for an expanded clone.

TGTGCCAGCAGTCCGGGACGGACAGGGGCCCCTAATCAGCCCCAGCATTTT,CASSPGRTGAPNQPQHF,TRBJ1-5,TRBD1,TRBV27,few
TGTGCCAGCAGTTTCACTAGCGGACCCGGGGAGCTGTTTTTT,CASSFTSGPGELFF,TRBJ2-2,TRBD2,TRBV6-4,.
TGCGCCAGCAGCGACATACTACAGGGGAATGAGCAGTTCTTC,CASSDILQGNEQFF,TRBJ2-1,TRBD1,TRBV5-1,.
TGTGCCAGCAGTTGGCAGGGGGCCTACGAGCAGTACTTC,CASSWQGAYEQYF,TRBJ2-7,TRBD1,TRBV6-5,many
TGTGCCAGCAGCCGCGACGGGGGGGCGTATGATACGCAGTATTTT,CASSRDGGAYDTQYF,TRBJ2-3,TRBD2,TRBV6-5,.
TGTGCCACCAGTGATCTCCCCGGGACAGGGGTTTCCGATGAGCAGTTCTTC,CATSDLPGTGVSDEQFF,TRBJ2-1,TRBD1,TRBV24-1,.
TGTGCCAGCAGCCACACCCAGGGAGGTCCGAATGGCTACACCTTC,CASSHTQGGPNGYTF,TRBJ1-2,.,TRBV7-9,.
TGTGCCAGCAGGGGGACAGGGAATGAAAAACTGTTTTTT,CASRGTGNEKLFF,TRBJ1-4,TRBD1,TRBV25-1,.
TGTGCCTGGAGTACGCAGGGCAATCAGCCCCAGCATTTT,CAWSTQGNQPQHF,TRBJ1-5,.,TRBV30,.
TGTGCCACCTCTACAGGGAACTATGGCTACACCTTC,CATSTGNYGYTF,TRBJ1-2,.,TRBV2,few
TGTGCTAGTGACGAAACAGGATACGGCTACACCTTC,CASDETGYGYTF,TRBJ1-2,.,TRBV12-5,.
TGTGCCATCAGTGAGTCCTCCGGGGAAGGAGCTTTCTTT,CAISESSGEGAFF,TRBJ1-1,.,TRBV10-3,.
TGCGCCAGCAGGCAGATTGGACAGGCGAACACTGAAGCTTTCTTT,CASRQIGQANTEAFF,TRBJ1-1,TRBD1,TRBV4-1,.
TGCGCCAGCAGGAACGGACAGTTGAACACTGAAGCTTTCTTT,CASRNGQLNTEAFF,TRBJ1-1,.,TRBV5-1,.
TGTGCCAGCAGCCGTGATGGGGGGAGGCAAGAGACCCAGTACTTC,CASSRDGGRQETQYF,TRBJ2-5,.,TRBV7-6,.
TGTGCCAGCAGACGACTAGCGGGGAGCACAGATACGCAGTATTTT,CASRRLAGSTDTQYF,TRBJ2-3,TRBD2,TRBV6-5,few
TGTGCCAGCAGCCGGCGACACGTTACTGGAAACACCATATATTTT,CASSRRHVTGNTIYF,TRBJ1-3,.,TRBV3-1/TRBV3-2,.
TGCGCCAGCAGCTCTTCAGTTCTTGGTGTAGAAAAACTGTTTTTT,CASSSSVLGVEKLFF,TRBJ1-4,.,TRBV5-1,once
TGTGCCAGCTCACCACGGCAGGGGACTGAAGCTTTCTTT,CASSPRQGTEAFF,TRBJ1-1,.,TRBV18,.
TGTGCCAGCAGTTCGACGGGACTAGTCGCAAATGAGCAGTTCTTC,CASSSTGLVANEQFF,TRBJ2-1,TRBD2,TRBV27,.
TGCGCCAGCAGCTTGGGGACAGGGGGATACGAGCAGTACTTC,CASSLGTGGYEQYF,TRBJ2-7,TRBD1,TRBV5-1,.
TGTGCCAGCAGTGAAGGGTCGGCAGGGGTGGACTATGGCTACACCTTC,CASSEGSAGVDYGYTF,TRBJ1-2,.,TRBV6-1,.
TGTGCCAGCAGCCAAGGCAGGGCAGGTGGCTACACCTTC,CASSQGRAGGYTF,TRBJ1-2,.,TRBV3-1/TRBV3-2,.
TGTGCCAGCAGTTGGACTGAGGGTGAGCAGTTCTTC,CASSWTEGEQFF,TRBJ2-1,.,TRBV11-3,few
TGTGCCAGCAGTCTAGGACAGGGAGGACGCAGGAACACTGAAGCTTTCTTT,CASSLGQGGRRNTEAFF,TRBJ1-1,TRBD1,TRBV7-8,.
TGTGCCAGTAGTATTGGGACAGGGGTGCGACAGCCCCAGCATTTT,CASSIGTGVRQPQHF,TRBJ1-5,TRBD1,TRBV19,.
TGTGCCAGCACCTCCGGAGGGGGCAATCAGCCCCAGCATTTT,CASTSGGGNQPQHF,TRBJ1-5,.,TRBV7-2,.
TGTGCCAGCGAACAGGGGCTAAATTCACCCCTCCACTTT,CASEQGLNSPLHF,TRBJ1-6,TRBD1,TRBV6-5,.
TGTGCCACCAGAAGGGGAAAGAGCAATCAGCCCCAGCATTTT,CATRRGKSNQPQHF,TRBJ1-5,.,TRBV24-1,few